Included here is one T cell receptor (beta chain) sequence, with context. Its target is not known. The CDR3 length is 17 residues. The V segment lost 6 bases and the J segment 4 bases; nucleotides outside the gene matches: 11. CDR1 and CDR2 (germline): WSHSY, SAAADI. Clones were sequenced by immunoSEQ multiplex PCR, and TCRdb holds only the in-frame ones, with some missing. The table shows 120,000 or so clones, with approximately 85% occurring only once. This entry is derived from a study of T cell responses to AZD1222 COVID-19 vaccine. Across the whole study: Second-dose intervals of approximately 4 or approximately 12 weeks were pooled.

Points from the study as a whole: Donors skewed white British and female; clonal diversity was possibly underestimated.

The TCR originated in an adult in good health. J is TRBJ2-5 and V is TRBV10-2; 13 bases line up with TRBD2. Sequenced here: peripheral blood, sampled on day 0 of AZD1222 vaccination. CDR3 sequence reads: CASSKVPRLAGGETQYF. CDR3 sequence (DNA): TGCGCCAGCAGCAAAGTTCCTCGACTAGCGGGGGGAGAGACCCAGTACTTC.